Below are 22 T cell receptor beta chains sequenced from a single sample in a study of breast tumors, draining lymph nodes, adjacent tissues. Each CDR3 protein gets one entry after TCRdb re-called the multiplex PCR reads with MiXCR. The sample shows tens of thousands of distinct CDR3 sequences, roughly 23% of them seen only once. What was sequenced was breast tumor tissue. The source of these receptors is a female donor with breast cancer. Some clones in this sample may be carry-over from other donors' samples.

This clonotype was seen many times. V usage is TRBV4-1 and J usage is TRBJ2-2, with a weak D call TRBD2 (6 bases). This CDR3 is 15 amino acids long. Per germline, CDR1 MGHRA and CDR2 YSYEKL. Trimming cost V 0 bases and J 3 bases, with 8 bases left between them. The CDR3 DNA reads TGCGCCAGCAGCCAAGATGCGGGGTACACCGGGGAGCTGTTTTTT. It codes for CASSQDAGYTGELFF.

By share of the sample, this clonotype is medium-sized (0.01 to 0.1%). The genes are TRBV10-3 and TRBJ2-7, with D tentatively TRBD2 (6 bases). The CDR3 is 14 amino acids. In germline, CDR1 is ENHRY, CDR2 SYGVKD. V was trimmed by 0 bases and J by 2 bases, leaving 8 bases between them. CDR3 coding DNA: TGTGCCATCAGTGAGTCACGGGGGACCTACGAGCAGTACTTC. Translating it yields CAISESRGTYEQYF.

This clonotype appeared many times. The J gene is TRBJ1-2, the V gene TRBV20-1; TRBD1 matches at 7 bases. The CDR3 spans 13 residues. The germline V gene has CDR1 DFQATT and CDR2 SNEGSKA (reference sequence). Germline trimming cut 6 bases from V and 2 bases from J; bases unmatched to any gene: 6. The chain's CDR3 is CSARQGRNYGYTF. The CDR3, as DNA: TGCAGTGCCCGACAGGGCAGGAACTATGGCTACACCTTC.

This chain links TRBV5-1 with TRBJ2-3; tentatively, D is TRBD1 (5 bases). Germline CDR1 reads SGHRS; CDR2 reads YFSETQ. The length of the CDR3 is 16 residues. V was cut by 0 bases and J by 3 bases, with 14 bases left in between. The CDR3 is CASSLVGRPRTDTQYF. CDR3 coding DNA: TGCGCCAGCAGCTTGGTGGGGCGGCCCCGGACAGATACGCAGTATTTT.

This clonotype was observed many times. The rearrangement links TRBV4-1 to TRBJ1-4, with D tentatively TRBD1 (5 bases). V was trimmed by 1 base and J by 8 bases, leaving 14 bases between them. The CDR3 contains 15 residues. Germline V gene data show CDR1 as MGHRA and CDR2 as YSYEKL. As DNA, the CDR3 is TGCGCCAGCAGCCAAGCCGGGGGTCGGGTAGAAAAACTGTTTTTT. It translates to CASSQAGGRVEKLFF.

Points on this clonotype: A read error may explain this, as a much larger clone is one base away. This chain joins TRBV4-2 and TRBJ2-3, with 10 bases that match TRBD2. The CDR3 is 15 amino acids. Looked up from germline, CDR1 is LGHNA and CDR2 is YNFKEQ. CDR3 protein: CTSSQERGGPDTQYF. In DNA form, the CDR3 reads TGTACCAGCAGCCAAGAGCGGGGGGGCCCAGATACGCAGTATTTT.

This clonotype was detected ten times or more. This CDR3 is CASSLRGGRETQYF. Written as DNA, the CDR3 is TGTGCCAGCAGCTTGCGGGGGGGCCGAGAGACCCAGTACTTC. The chain recombines TRBV9 with TRBJ2-5; 9 positions agree with TRBD2. The V segment lost 4 bases and the J segment 4 bases; nucleotides outside the gene matches: 5. This CDR3 region has 14 residues. The germline CDR1 and CDR2 sequences are SGDLS and YYNGEE. Combining the CDR3 with reference TRBV9 and TRBJ2-5 gives the whole variable domain DSGVTQTPKHLITATGQRVTLRCSPRSGDLSVYWYQQSLDQGLQFLIQYYNGEERAKGNILERFSAQQFPDLHSELNLSSLELGDSALYFCASSLRGGRETQYFGPGTRLLVL.

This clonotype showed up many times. CDR3 sequence (DNA): TGTGCCAGCAGGGGACTAGCAGATGAGCAGTTCTTC. It translates to CASRGLADEQFF. The V and J genes are TRBV9 and TRBJ2-1; 9 nucleotides line up with TRBD2. V dropped 5 bases and J dropped 8; count of bases not matched to a gene: 2. The CDR3 length is 12 residues. Germline V gene sequence: CDR1 SGDLS, CDR2 YYNGEE.

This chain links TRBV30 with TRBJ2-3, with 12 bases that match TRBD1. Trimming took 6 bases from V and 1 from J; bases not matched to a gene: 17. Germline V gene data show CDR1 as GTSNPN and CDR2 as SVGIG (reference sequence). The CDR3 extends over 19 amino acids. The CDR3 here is CACGPIGTGGEDGTDTQYF. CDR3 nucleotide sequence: TGTGCCTGTGGACCCATCGGGACAGGGGGCGAGGATGGCACAGATACGCAGTATTTT.

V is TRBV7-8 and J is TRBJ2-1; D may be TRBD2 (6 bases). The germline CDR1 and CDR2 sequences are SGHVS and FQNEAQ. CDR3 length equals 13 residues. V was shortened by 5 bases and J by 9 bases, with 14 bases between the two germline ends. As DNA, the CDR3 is TGTGCCAGCAGCCCAGGGACTGGGGGTGAGCAGTTCTTC. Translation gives CASSPGTGGEQFF.

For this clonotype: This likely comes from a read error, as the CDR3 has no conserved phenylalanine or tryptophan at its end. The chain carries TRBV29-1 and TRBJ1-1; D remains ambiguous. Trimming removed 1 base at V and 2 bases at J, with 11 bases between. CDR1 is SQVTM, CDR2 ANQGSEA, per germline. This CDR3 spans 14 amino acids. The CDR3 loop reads CSVEGSARNTEAFS. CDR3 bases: TGCAGCGTTGAAGGGAGCGCGAGAAACACTGAAGCTTTCTCT.

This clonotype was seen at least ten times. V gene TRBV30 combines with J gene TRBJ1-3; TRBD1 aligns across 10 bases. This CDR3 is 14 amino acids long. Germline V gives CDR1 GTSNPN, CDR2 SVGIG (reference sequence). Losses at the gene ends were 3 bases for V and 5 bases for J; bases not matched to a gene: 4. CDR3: CAWSQDRGRNTIYF. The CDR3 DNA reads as TGTGCCTGGAGCCAGGACAGGGGGAGAAACACCATATATTTT.

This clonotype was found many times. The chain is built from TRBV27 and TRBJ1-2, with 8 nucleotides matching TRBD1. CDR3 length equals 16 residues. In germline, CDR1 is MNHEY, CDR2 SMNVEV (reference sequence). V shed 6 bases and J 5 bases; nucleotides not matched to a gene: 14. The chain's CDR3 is CASSLNPGGAGYGYTF. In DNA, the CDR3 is TGTGCCAGCAGCCTCAACCCAGGGGGCGCAGGATATGGCTACACCTTC.

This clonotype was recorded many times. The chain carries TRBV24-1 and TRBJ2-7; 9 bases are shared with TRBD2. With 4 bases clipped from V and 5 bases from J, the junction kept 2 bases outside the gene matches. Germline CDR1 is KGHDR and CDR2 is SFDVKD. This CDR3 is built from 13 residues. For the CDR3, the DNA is TGTGCCACCAGTGACGGGACTAGCAACGAGCAGTACTTC. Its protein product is CATSDGTSNEQYF.

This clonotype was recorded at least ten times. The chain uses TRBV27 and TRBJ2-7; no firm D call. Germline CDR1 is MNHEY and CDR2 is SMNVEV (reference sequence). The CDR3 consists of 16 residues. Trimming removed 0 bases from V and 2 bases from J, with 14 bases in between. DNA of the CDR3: TGTGCCAGCAGTTTATCCAACCCATCACCTCCCTACGAGCAGTACTTC. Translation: CASSLSNPSPPYEQYF.

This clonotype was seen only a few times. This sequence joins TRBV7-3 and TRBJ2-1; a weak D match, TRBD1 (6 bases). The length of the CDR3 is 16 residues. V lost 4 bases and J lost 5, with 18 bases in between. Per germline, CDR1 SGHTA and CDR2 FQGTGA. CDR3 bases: TGTGCCAGCAGCTCCCAAGGGGGTTGGGCCAACAATGAGCAGTTCTTC. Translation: CASSSQGGWANNEQFF.

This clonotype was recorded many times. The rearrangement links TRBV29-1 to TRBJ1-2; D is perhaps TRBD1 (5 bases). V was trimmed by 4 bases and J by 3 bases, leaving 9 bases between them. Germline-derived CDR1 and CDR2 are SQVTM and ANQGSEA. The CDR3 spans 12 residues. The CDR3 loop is CSVGPGHYGYTF. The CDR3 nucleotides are TGCAGCGTTGGGCCGGGACACTATGGCTACACCTTC.

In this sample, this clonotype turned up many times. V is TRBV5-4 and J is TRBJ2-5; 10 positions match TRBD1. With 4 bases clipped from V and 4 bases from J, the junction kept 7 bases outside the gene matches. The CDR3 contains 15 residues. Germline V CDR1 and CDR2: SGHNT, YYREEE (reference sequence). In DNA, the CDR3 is TGTGCCAGCAGCAGAACCCGGGACAGGGGAGAGACCCAGTACTTC. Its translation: CASSRTRDRGETQYF.

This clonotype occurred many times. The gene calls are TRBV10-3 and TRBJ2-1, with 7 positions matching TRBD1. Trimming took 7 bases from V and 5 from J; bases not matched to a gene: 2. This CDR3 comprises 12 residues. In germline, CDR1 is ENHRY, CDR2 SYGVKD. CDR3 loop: CAIMDRHNEQFF. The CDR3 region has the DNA TGTGCCATCATGGACAGGCACAATGAGCAGTTCTTC.

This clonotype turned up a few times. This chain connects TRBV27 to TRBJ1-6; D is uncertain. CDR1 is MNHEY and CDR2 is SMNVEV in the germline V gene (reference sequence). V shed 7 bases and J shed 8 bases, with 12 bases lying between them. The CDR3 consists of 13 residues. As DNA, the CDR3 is TGTGCCAGCACCACTAGGCGGGATTCACCCCTCCACTTT. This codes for CASTTRRDSPLHF.

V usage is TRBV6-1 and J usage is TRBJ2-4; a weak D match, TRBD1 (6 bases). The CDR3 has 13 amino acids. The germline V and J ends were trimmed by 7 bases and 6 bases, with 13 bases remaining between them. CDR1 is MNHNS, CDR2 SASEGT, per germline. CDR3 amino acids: CASIQGFGNIQYF. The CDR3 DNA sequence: TGTGCCAGCATCCAGGGGTTTGGAAACATTCAGTACTTC.

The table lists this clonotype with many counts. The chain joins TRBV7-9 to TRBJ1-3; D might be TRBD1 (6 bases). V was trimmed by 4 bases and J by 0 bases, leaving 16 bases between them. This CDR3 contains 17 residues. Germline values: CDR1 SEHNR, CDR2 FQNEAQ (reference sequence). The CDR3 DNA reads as TGTGCCAGCAGCTCCCTCCTGAGGGGGGACTCTGGAAACACCATATATTTT. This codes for CASSSLLRGDSGNTIYF.